This TCR beta chain was sequenced during a study of CD8+ T cells in alopecia areata. As for treatment: oral pan-JAK inhibitor, 5-10 mg twice daily. The sorting of PBMCs gave CD4+ and CD8+ T cells. General study findings and limits: Across lesional scalp, and particularly alopecia totalis/universalis, clonality surpassed that of normal scalp. Patients showed less clear TCR sequence sharing than mice, possibly partly because of HLA diversity.

It was cDNA, reverse transcribed from extracted RNA, that served as the sequencing template. The table came from immunoSEQ multiplex PCR; TCRdb's copy has only in-frame clones and leaves some out. Here the sample spans 150,000 to 200,000 clones, 60% being singletons. On this clone itself: The antigen is unknown.

The CDR3 consists of 15 residues. CDR1 SGHRS and CDR2 YFSETQ come from the germline V gene. V dropped 1 base and J dropped 0; count of bases not matched to a gene: 4. The chain uses TRBV5-1 and TRBJ2-7; TRBD1 matches 7 bases. This specimen consisted of CD4+ T cells sorted from blood, obtained at week 24, from a patient treated with tofacitinib. The origin of this receptor is a human donor with alopecia areata. CDR3 sequence (DNA): TGCGCCAGCAGCTTGTGGTCAGGGGGCTCCTACGAGCAGTACTTC. Translation gives CASSLWSGGSYEQYF. The complete variable domain, with remaining parts taken from reference TRBV5-1 and TRBJ2-7, reads KAGVTQTPRYLIKTRGQQVTLSCSPISGHRSVSWYQQTPGQGLQFLFEYFSETQRNKGNFPGRFSGRQFSNSRSEMNVSTLELGDSALYLCASSLWSGGSYEQYFGPGTRLTVT.